Listed below are T cell receptor beta chains from one sample, sequenced in a study of T cell clonotyping in hematopoietic cell transplantation. TCRdb's table, derived via immunoSEQ multiplex PCR, lists solely in-frame clones and lacks some. The data show about 10,000 clones, with approximately 55% seen just once and roughly 13% held by the top ten. The specimen was peripheral blood mononuclear cells, collected 100 days after allogeneic stem cell transplant. The receptors originated from a female patient aged 45-65 years who had an allogeneic stem cell transplant from an unrelated donor, so the T cells may come from the graft donor. Some clones in this sample may be carry-over from other donors' samples. CDR3s include the opening cysteine and the closing phenylalanine or tryptophan. Each record gives: V gene, CDR3 protein.

TRBV6-1,CASSGQGRWDQPQHF
TRBV6-6,CASSYLQNSPLHF
TRBV7-2,CASSQGRGSPLHF
TRBV29-1,CSVEVADYEQYF
TRBV20-1,CSARRGLEQYF
TRBV30,CAWNPGNTEAFF
TRBV30,CAWSVRGAGNGPQHF
TRBV4-3,CASSQEAETEAFF
TRBV30,CAWGRGYNEQFF
TRBV5-6,CASSRDRGTRNEQYF
TRBV30,CAWSLGDRSNTEAFF
TRBV7-2,CASSFRPGGRWEQYF
TRBV25-1,CASSEPKAGYSGNTIYF
TRBV5-6,CASSRGGYGYEQYF
TRBV6-6,CASIHSGANVLTF
TRBV9,CASSTGLAGGETQYF
TRBV30,CAWGTGRNSYEQYF